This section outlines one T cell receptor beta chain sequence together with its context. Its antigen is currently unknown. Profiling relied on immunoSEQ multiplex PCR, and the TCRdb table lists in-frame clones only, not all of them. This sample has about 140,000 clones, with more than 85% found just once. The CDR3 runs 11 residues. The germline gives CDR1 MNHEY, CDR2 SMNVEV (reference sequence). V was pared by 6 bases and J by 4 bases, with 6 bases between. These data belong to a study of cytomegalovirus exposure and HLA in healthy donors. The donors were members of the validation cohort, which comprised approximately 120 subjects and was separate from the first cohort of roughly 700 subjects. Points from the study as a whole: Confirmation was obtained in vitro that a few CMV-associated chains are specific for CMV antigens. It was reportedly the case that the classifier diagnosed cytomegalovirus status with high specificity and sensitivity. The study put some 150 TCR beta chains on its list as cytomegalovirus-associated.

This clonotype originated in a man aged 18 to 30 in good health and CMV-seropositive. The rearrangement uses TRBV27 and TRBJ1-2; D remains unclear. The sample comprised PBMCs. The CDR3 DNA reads TGTGCCAGCAGCGACTTCTATGGCTACACCTTC. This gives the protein CASSDFYGYTF.